The clone carrying this T cell receptor beta chain was observed at least ten times. Its cognate antigen is unknown. Researchers amplified the TCR beta CDR3 regions from RNA transcripts. Initially, a first-round RT-PCR of the TCR CDR3 employed the HTBI primer set. TCRdb used MiXCR to reprocess the multiplex PCR reads, holding one entry per CDR3 protein. The sample contains about 59,000 distinct CDR3 sequences, under 70% of which appear only once. The V and J ends lost 4 bases and 8 bases respectively, with 15 bases between them. The CDR3 is 14 residues long. Germline assignment: CDR1 MRHNA and CDR2 SNTAGT. At least 3 on the Clinical Activity Score was recorded for ophthalmopathy patients, who also had NOSPECS grade at least 4 and duration under 3 months. This sample was taken from a study of T cells in Graves' hyperthyroidism and ophthalmopathy. Findings of the study overall: Most expanded thyroid clonotypes above 0.001 also appeared in blood.

V and J are TRBV6-4 and TRBJ2-1; D is unclear. The clonotype was recovered from a woman aged 55-75 years with Graves' ophthalmopathy. The sequenced material came from blood. CDR3 sequence reads: CASSVNYPPDEQFF. The CDR3, as DNA: TGTGCCAGCAGTGTAAACTATCCTCCCGATGAGCAGTTCTTC.